This record covers a single T cell receptor (beta chain). The source of the sample is a study of blood T cell repertoires in COVID-19. The table came from immunoSEQ multiplex PCR; TCRdb's copy has only in-frame clones and leaves some out. The profile covers about 200,000 clones, with approximately 91% appearing a single time and roughly 6% taken by the ten largest. Germline trimming cut 1 base from V and 3 bases from J; bases unmatched to any gene: 10. CDR1 is SGHVS, CDR2 FQNEAQ, per germline. The CDR3 length is 18 residues. The specimen was peripheral blood. This clonotype was obtained from a woman in her forties who had recovered from COVID-19. This chain joins TRBV7-8 and TRBJ2-1; 9 bases line up with TRBD1. The CDR3 spells CASSLGSVGQGNYNEQFF. CDR3 DNA sequence: TGTGCCAGCAGCTTAGGCTCGGTGGGACAGGGAAACTACAATGAGCAGTTCTTC. The variable domain in full, completed from reference TRBV7-8 and TRBJ2-1, reads GAGVSQSPRYKVAKRGQDVALRCDPISGHVSLFWYQQALGQGPEFLTYFQNEAQLDKSGLPSDRFFAERPEGSVSTLKIQRTQQEDSAVYLCASSLGSVGQGNYNEQFFGPGTRLTVL.